Following are 11 T cell receptor beta chains from one sample sequenced in a study of shared clonotypes between healthy human individuals. The data were produced by immunoSEQ multiplex PCR, yet TCRdb's version contains in-frame clones alone and is incomplete. The table has more than 600,000 clones, 92% seen once; the top ten hold about 24%. CD45RO-negative, CCR7-positively selected cells formed the naive CD8 fraction, excluding terminally differentiated effector memory CD45RA+ cells. The sequenced sample was naive CD8+ T cells sorted from blood. These receptor sequences come from a man aged 30 to 45 in good health.

This clone was observed once. The chain couples TRBV11-2 to TRBJ2-3, with D maybe TRBD1 (5 bases). Germline V CDR1 and CDR2: SGHAT, FQNNGV. CDR3 size: 12 residues. V lost 6 bases, J lost 4 bases, and 8 bases lay in between. CDR3 amino acids: CASRIQADTQYF. In DNA, the CDR3 is TGTGCCAGCAGGATACAGGCAGATACGCAGTATTTT.

V is TRBV13 and J is TRBJ2-3; 7 bases line up with TRBD2. The V gene end was trimmed by 0 bases and the J gene end by 8 bases; junction bases not matched to a gene: 8. CDR3 length: 15 amino acids. CDR1 is PRHDT, CDR2 FYEKMQ, per germline (reference sequence). For the CDR3, the DNA is TGTGCCAGCAGCTTAGGAGGGCGGGAGAGGCGTACGCAGTATTTT. Translated, it gives CASSLGGRERRTQYF.

The genes are TRBV7-9 and TRBJ2-5, with D perhaps given as TRBD1 or TRBD2 (5 bases each). CDR1 is SEHNR and CDR2 is FQNEAQ in the germline V gene (reference sequence). The V end was cut by 5 bases, the J end by 1 base, with 11 bases between. The CDR3 has 14 residues. In nucleotides, the CDR3 is TGTGCCAGCAGCCCGGGACCGACCCAAGAGACCCAGTACTTC. It is translated as CASSPGPTQETQYF. The full variable domain, with the rest looked up from reference TRBV7-9 and TRBJ2-5, is DTGVSQNPRHKITKRGQNVTFRCDPISEHNRLYWYRQTLGQGPEFLTYFQNEAQLEKSRLLSDRFSAERPKGSFSTLEIQRTEQGDSAMYLCASSPGPTQETQYFGPGTRLLVL.

This clone was counted only a few times. The chain employs TRBV28 and TRBJ2-3; D ambiguous. Trimming shortened V by 2 bases and J by 3 bases, and 9 bases separated the two germline ends. The CDR3 loop spans 14 amino acids. The germline V gene has CDR1 MDHEN and CDR2 SYDVKM. CDR3 region: CASSLHSPTDTQYF. In DNA form, the CDR3 reads TGTGCCAGCAGTTTACACTCTCCGACAGATACGCAGTATTTT.

The CDR3 sequence is CASSPRSAWEQYF. DNA for the CDR3: TGTGCCAGCAGTCCCCGATCAGCTTGGGAGCAGTACTTC. J is TRBJ2-7 and V is TRBV28, with unresolved D. The CDR3 covers 13 residues. Germline V gene lookup returns CDR1 MDHEN and CDR2 SYDVKM. Trimming took 5 bases from V and 7 from J, leaving 15 bases between them.

The sample holds a few counts of this clone. The chain recombines TRBV4-2 with TRBJ1-2; 7 positions agree with TRBD1. CDR1 is LGHNA and CDR2 is YNFKEQ in the germline V gene. Trimming took 4 bases from V and 5 from J; bases not matched to a gene: 13. This CDR3 has 16 residues. The chain's CDR3 is CASSPSQGVGGYGYTF. The DNA of the CDR3 is TGTGCCAGCAGCCCCTCCCAGGGGGTTGGGGGGTATGGCTACACCTTC.

V is TRBV10-1 and J is TRBJ2-1; TRBD2 aligns across 15 bases. This CDR3 is 17 amino acids long. Germline CDR1 and CDR2: WNHNN and SYGVQD (reference sequence). V dropped 1 base and J dropped 7; count of bases not matched to a gene: 5. CDR3 protein: CASSELQGTSGRNEQFF. The CDR3 coding sequence is TGCGCCAGCAGTGAGTTGCAGGGGACTAGCGGGAGGAATGAGCAGTTCTTC.

The chain uses TRBV27 and TRBJ2-2, with 12 positions matching TRBD2. There are 15 residues in the CDR3. Germline V gives CDR1 MNHEY, CDR2 SMNVEV (reference sequence). The V gene end was trimmed by 6 bases and the J gene end by 5 bases; junction bases not matched to a gene: 4. CDR3 amino acids: CASSVGTSGTGELFF. CDR3 sequence (DNA): TGTGCCAGCAGCGTGGGGACTAGCGGGACCGGGGAGCTGTTTTTT.

This clone was observed a single time. This chain uses TRBV27 with TRBJ1-5; possible D gene TRBD1, 6 bases. The CDR3 extends over 14 amino acids. Trimming stripped 5 bases from V and 7 bases from J, with 15 bases between. Germline assignment: CDR1 MNHEY and CDR2 SMNVEV (reference sequence). Here the CDR3 DNA reads TGTGCCAGCAGTATGACAGGATTCGGGCAGCCCCAGCATTTT. This translates into CASSMTGFGQPQHF.

The chain links TRBV4-2 to TRBJ1-1; 7 bases are a match to TRBD1. The V gene end was trimmed by 6 bases and the J gene end by 0 bases; junction bases not matched to a gene: 10. The CDR3 is 16 residues long. CDR1 LGHNA and CDR2 YNFKEQ come from the germline V gene. Here the CDR3 DNA reads TGTGCCAGCAGTAGCGGACAGGCAAGATTGAACACTGAAGCTTTCTTT. It encodes CASSSGQARLNTEAFF.

This chain uses TRBV15 with TRBJ1-1; 7 positions match TRBD1. V was clipped by 3 bases and J by 0 bases; unmatched bases: 4. The CDR3 is 15 amino acids. CDR1 LNHNV and CDR2 YYDKDF come from the germline V gene (reference sequence). The CDR3 sequence: CATSSDRAMNTEAFF. CDR3 in DNA: TGTGCCACCAGCAGCGACAGGGCTATGAACACTGAAGCTTTCTTT.